The clone carrying this TCR beta chain was counted a few times. Its antigen remains unidentified. The germline V and J ends were trimmed by 0 bases and 4 bases, with 15 bases remaining between them. Germline lookup yields CDR1 SQVTM and CDR2 ANQGSEA. The CDR3 is made up of 16 amino acids. The data are from a study of cytomegalovirus exposure and HLA in healthy donors. Study outcomes and limitations: Overall, roughly 160 TCR beta chains were annotated as cytomegalovirus-associated. Later, an analysis found that common viral pathogens appeared to be linked with several of the most significant clusters.

Primers: 60 Vbeta forward and 13 Jbeta reverse. Method: immunoSEQ multiplex PCR; TCRdb's copy keeps in-frame clones and lacks some. This table holds some 130,000 clones, around 80% found once. This TCR was sampled from a woman between 35 and 50 years old in good health and CMV-seronegative. The sample consisted of PBMCs. The J gene is TRBJ2-2, the V gene TRBV29-1; tentative D call: TRBD2 (5 bases). CDR3 loop: CSVEDDRRRSTGELFF. The DNA of the CDR3 is TGCAGCGTTGAAGATGATCGCCGGAGGAGCACCGGGGAGCTGTTTTTT.